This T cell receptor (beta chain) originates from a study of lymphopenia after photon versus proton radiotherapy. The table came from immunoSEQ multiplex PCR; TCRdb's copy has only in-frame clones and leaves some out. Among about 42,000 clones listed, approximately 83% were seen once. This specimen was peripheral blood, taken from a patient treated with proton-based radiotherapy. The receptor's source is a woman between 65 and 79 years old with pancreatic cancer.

The CDR3 is CASSRDRWDEQFF. CDR3 nucleotides: TGTGCCAGTAGTAGGGACAGGTGGGATGAGCAGTTCTTC. The chain combines TRBV19 with TRBJ2-1; TRBD1 matches at 8 bases. From germline, CDR1 is LNHDA and CDR2 SQIVND (reference sequence). This CDR3 has 13 residues. J was trimmed by 8 bases and V by 4 bases; bases with no gene match: 4.